The 29 T cell receptor beta chains presented below share a single source sample, sequenced in a study of blood T cell repertoires in COVID-19. Profiled with immunoSEQ multiplex PCR; TCRdb holds only in-frame clones, not every one. The sample yields under 30,000 clones, 80% to 90% seen once. Sequences were obtained from peripheral blood. The source is a man aged 80 or over with acute or convalescent COVID-19.

This rearrangement joins TRBV9 to TRBJ2-1; 9 nucleotides align to TRBD2. Germline-derived CDR1 and CDR2 are SGDLS and YYNGEE. With 6 bases clipped from V and 5 bases from J, the junction kept 9 bases outside the gene matches. The CDR3 is 15 residues long. The CDR3 region has the DNA TGTGCCAGCACCGCGGGGGGGGCGGAAAACAATGAGCAGTTCTTC. Translating gives CASTAGGAENNEQFF. The full variable domain, completed using reference TRBV9 and TRBJ2-1, is DSGVTQTPKHLITATGQRVTLRCSPRSGDLSVYWYQQSLDQGLQFLIQYYNGEERAKGNILERFSAQQFPDLHSELNLSSLELGDSALYFCASTAGGAENNEQFFGPGTRLTVL.

This clone showed up just once. The chain couples TRBV19 to TRBJ1-2; 10 bases match TRBD1. The germline CDR1 and CDR2 sequences are LNHDA and SQIVND (reference sequence). The CDR3 spans 16 residues. The V segment lost 5 bases and the J segment 6 bases; nucleotides outside the gene matches: 12. CDR3 coding DNA: TGTGCCAGTAGTCTCTCCCCCGGGACAGGGGCGGATGGCTACACCTTC. Protein: CASSLSPGTGADGYTF.

The chain links TRBV5-4 to TRBJ2-1; D gene ambiguous. Germline CDR1 is SGHNT and CDR2 is YYREEE (reference sequence). V was shortened by 0 bases and J by 3 bases, with 4 bases between the two germline ends. The CDR3 consists of 13 residues. CDR3 loop: CASSLVGYNEQFF. DNA of the CDR3: TGTGCCAGCAGCTTGGTCGGCTACAATGAGCAGTTCTTC.

The chain couples TRBV5-1 to TRBJ1-5, with TRBD1 as a possible D gene (5 bases). With 1 base removed from V and 2 bases from J, the gap between germline ends came to 19 bases. This CDR3 has 18 residues. The germline V gene has CDR1 SGHRS and CDR2 YFSETQ. In nucleotides, the CDR3 is TGCGCCAGCAGCTTGAACCCCGCAGGGCCGTATCGCAATCAGCCCCAGCATTTT. Amino acid sequence: CASSLNPAGPYRNQPQHF.

This clone has more than one count but fewer than ten. The genes are TRBV6-5 and TRBJ1-5; 8 bases match TRBD1. CDR3 size: 15 residues. V trimming: 5 bases; J trimming: 6 bases; junction bases outside the gene matches: 9. Germline loops: CDR1 MNHEY, CDR2 SVGAGI. The CDR3 coding sequence is TGTGCCAGCAGTCCGGACAGGGCTCAGGGTCAGCCCCAGCATTTT. Translated: CASSPDRAQGQPQHF.

The genes are TRBV5-4 and TRBJ1-2, with a tentative D call TRBD1 (6 bases). The CDR3 has 13 residues. Germline V lookup: CDR1 SGHNT, CDR2 YYREEE (reference sequence). Between the trimmed V and J ends, which lost 6 bases and 4 bases, there was a span of 13 bases. CDR3 amino acids: CASNREGFYGYTF. The CDR3 region has the DNA TGTGCCAGCAACAGGGAGGGTTTCTATGGCTACACCTTC.

The chain uses TRBV2 and TRBJ1-2, with 8 bases lining up with TRBD1. Germline V lookup: CDR1 SNHLY, CDR2 FYNNEI. The CDR3 is 14 amino acids. Trimming cost V 7 bases and J 0 bases; bases outside gene matches: 4. The CDR3 reads CASTGQGTNYGYTF. In DNA, the CDR3 is TGTGCCAGCACCGGACAGGGAACTAACTATGGCTACACCTTC.

The V and J genes are TRBV5-1 and TRBJ2-6; D might be TRBD2 (5 bases). The CDR3 runs 15 residues. V lost 0 bases and J lost 8, with 12 bases in between. In germline, CDR1 is SGHRS, CDR2 YFSETQ. DNA for the CDR3: TGCGCCAGCAGCTTGGACGGAGGCGTATCCAACGTCCTGACTTTC. Protein sequence: CASSLDGGVSNVLTF.

V gene TRBV20-1 combines with J gene TRBJ2-3; D is possibly TRBD2 (6 bases). Trimming removed 8 bases at V and 2 bases at J, with 8 bases between. This CDR3 spans 11 amino acids. Germline loops: CDR1 DFQATT, CDR2 SNEGSKA (reference sequence). CDR3 DNA: TGCAGTCGGACTATCACAGATACGCAGTATTTT. Amino acid sequence: CSRTITDTQYF.

The chain recombines TRBV29-1 with TRBJ1-2, with 9 bases identical to TRBD1. CDR3 length: 14 residues. The germline CDR1 and CDR2 sequences are SQVTM and ANQGSEA. The V gene end was trimmed by 6 bases and the J gene end by 8 bases; junction bases not matched to a gene: 13. CDR3 region: CSVQLRDREGGYTF. In nucleotides, the CDR3 is TGCAGCGTCCAACTCCGGGACAGGGAAGGAGGCTACACCTTC.

This clone was recorded only once. The chain carries TRBV24-1 and TRBJ2-7; D unclear. Trimming cost V 2 bases and J 9 bases, with 10 bases left between them. Germline V CDR1 and CDR2: KGHDR, SFDVKD. This CDR3 is built from 12 residues. Here the CDR3 DNA reads TGTGCCACCAGTGATTCCCCCCTCTGGCAGTACTTC. It specifies CATSDSPLWQYF.

This clone was found a few times. The junction does not match germline at one end; this may be a read error. The chain carries TRBV4-2 and TRBJ2-3; 9 nucleotides align to TRBD1. The CDR3 has 16 amino acids. CDR1 is LGHNA and CDR2 is YNFKEQ in the germline V gene. The CDR3 bases are TGTGCCAGCAGCCAAGCTAGAACAGGGGGCACCGATACGCAGTATTTT. Protein sequence: CASSQARTGGTDTQYF.

This rearrangement joins TRBV4-1 to TRBJ2-4, with 9 bases fitting TRBD1. CDR3 size: 16 residues. Germline V CDR1 and CDR2: MGHRA, YSYEKL. With V trimmed by 4 bases and J by 0 bases, 4 bases remained unmatched. The CDR3 protein is CASSPDRGEAKNIQYF. The CDR3 DNA reads as TGCGCCAGCAGCCCGGACAGGGGAGAAGCCAAAAACATTCAGTACTTC.

The chain carries TRBV5-5 and TRBJ2-6; tentative D call: TRBD1 (5 bases). The CDR3 length is 15 residues. CDR1 is SGHKS and CDR2 is YYEKEE in the germline V gene (reference sequence). The V end lost 3 bases, the J end lost 3 bases, and 10 bases lay between the germline ends. The CDR3 sequence: CASSSQGDGANVLTF. CDR3 sequence (DNA): TGTGCCAGCAGCTCCCAGGGCGATGGGGCCAACGTCCTGACTTTC.

The chain combines TRBV2 with TRBJ1-6, with D possibly being TRBD1 (6 bases). The CDR3 extends over 17 amino acids. CDR1 and CDR2 from the germline V gene are SNHLY and FYNNEI. Trimming removed 0 bases at V and 6 bases at J, with 15 bases between. CDR3 coding DNA: TGTGCCAGCAGTGAAGCACCCGGGACAAGGGTTAATTCACCCCTCCACTTT. It is translated as CASSEAPGTRVNSPLHF.

The chain carries TRBV21-1 and TRBJ1-6; the listed D gene, TRBD1, was not tested against the DNA. TRBV21-1 is assigned pseudogene status. This CDR3 spans 16 amino acids. The CDR3 nucleotides read TGTGCCAGCAGCCTAAGGACAAGCTCCTATAATTCACCCCTCCACTTT. It codes for CASSLRTSSYNSPLHF.

V and J are TRBV5-8 and TRBJ2-7; D not resolved. V dropped 4 bases and J dropped 4 bases, with 12 bases sitting between them. The germline V gene has CDR1 SGHTS and CDR2 YDEGEE. The CDR3 totals 13 residues. The CDR3 nucleotides read TGTGCCAGCAGCCGGGTGGGTCGGTACGAGCAGTACTTC. This gives the protein CASSRVGRYEQYF.

A single count supports this clone. The CDR3 spells CASSFLLAGGSTDTQYF. CDR3 bases: TGTGCCAGCAGTTTTTTACTAGCGGGGGGAAGCACAGATACGCAGTATTTT. The chain recombines TRBV27 with TRBJ2-3; 12 nucleotides align to TRBD2. The CDR3 sequence is 17 residues long. Germline CDR1 MNHEY, CDR2 SMNVEV (reference sequence). Trimming cost V 3 bases and J 0 bases; bases outside gene matches: 4.

This chain uses TRBV6-5 with TRBJ2-7; D not resolved. The CDR3 runs to 13 residues. Trimming removed 0 bases at V and 2 bases at J, with 5 bases between. CDR1 and CDR2 from the germline V gene are MNHEY and SVGAGI. The CDR3 spells CASSYSRAYEQYF. The CDR3 DNA reads TGTGCCAGCAGTTACTCCCGGGCCTACGAGCAGTACTTC.

The genes are TRBV9 and TRBJ2-3, with a possible D match to TRBD2 (6 bases). CDR3 size: 15 residues. Germline CDR1 SGDLS, CDR2 YYNGEE. V was shortened by 0 bases and J by 2 bases, with 10 bases between the two germline ends. The CDR3 bases are TGTGCCAGCAGCGTAGGGGCGGGGCCCACAGATACGCAGTATTTT. Its translation is CASSVGAGPTDTQYF.

The rearrangement uses TRBV6-1 and TRBJ2-5, with TRBD2 identical over 11 bases. CDR1 and CDR2 from the germline V gene are MNHNS and SASEGT. J gave up 5 bases and V 4 bases, and 3 bases lay outside the gene matches. The CDR3 runs 14 residues. CDR3 sequence reads: CASSVAGGPETQYF. The CDR3 region has the DNA TGTGCCAGCAGTGTAGCGGGGGGGCCGGAGACCCAGTACTTC.

The chain links TRBV2 to TRBJ2-1; 13 bases are a match to TRBD2. J gave up 0 bases and V 0 bases, and 2 bases lay outside the gene matches. Per germline, CDR1 SNHLY and CDR2 FYNNEI. CDR3 size: 18 residues. Here the CDR3 DNA reads TGTGCCAGCAGTGAAGCGGGACTAGCGGGGTCCTCCTACAATGAGCAGTTCTTC. Encoded protein: CASSEAGLAGSSYNEQFF. The full variable domain, its missing parts supplied by reference TRBV2 and TRBJ2-1, is EPEVTQTPSHQVTQMGQEVILRCVPISNHLYFYWYRQILGQKVEFLVSFYNNEISEKSEIFDDQFSVERPDGSNFTLKIRSTKLEDSAMYFCASSEAGLAGSSYNEQFFGPGTRLTVL.

This chain joins TRBV28 and TRBJ1-4; the D is unclear. Trimming removed 4 bases from V and 0 bases from J, with 12 bases in between. CDR3 length equals 16 residues. The V gene's germline CDR1 is MDHEN and CDR2 SYDVKM. CDR3 in amino acids: CASSSRHHPTNEKLFF. CDR3 nucleotide sequence: TGTGCCAGCAGTTCGCGACACCACCCAACTAATGAAAAACTGTTTTTT.

The genes are TRBV6-5 and TRBJ1-2; D is unclear. The V end lost 8 bases, the J end lost 2 bases, and 12 bases lay between the germline ends. The CDR3 is 13 amino acids. CDR1 is MNHEY and CDR2 is SVGAGI in the germline V gene. DNA of the CDR3: TGTGCCAGCTCCGAGGTGGTAAACTATGGCTACACCTTC. It yields the protein CASSEVVNYGYTF.

The rearrangement uses TRBV27 and TRBJ2-2; D perhaps matches TRBD1 (5 bases). Trimming pared 4 bases from V and 4 bases from J, leaving 13 bases between. CDR3 length equals 15 residues. Germline assignment: CDR1 MNHEY and CDR2 SMNVEV (reference sequence). In nucleotides, the CDR3 is TGTGCCAGCAGTTGGGGCAGGATGGGCACCGGGGAGCTGTTTTTT. It yields the protein CASSWGRMGTGELFF.

This rearrangement joins TRBV7-9 to TRBJ2-7, with D possibly being TRBD1 (6 bases). Between the trimmed V and J ends, which lost 5 bases and 4 bases, there was a span of 18 bases. Germline assignment: CDR1 SEHNR and CDR2 FQNEAQ (reference sequence). This CDR3 has 15 residues. CDR3 protein: CASSVRQATIYEQYF. CDR3 coding DNA: TGTGCCAGCAGCGTCAGACAGGCGACGATATACGAGCAGTACTTC.

The chain joins TRBV11-2 to TRBJ2-5, with 10 bases that match TRBD2. This CDR3 has 14 amino acids. Trimming cost V 5 bases and J 5 bases; bases outside gene matches: 5. Germline loops: CDR1 SGHAT, CDR2 FQNNGV. CDR3 coding DNA: TGTGCCAGCAGCCCAGCGGGGGGGCAGGAGACCCAGTACTTC. It translates to CASSPAGGQETQYF. Full variable domain (missing parts from reference TRBV11-2 and TRBJ2-5): EAGVAQSPRYKIIEKRQSVAFWCNPISGHATLYWYQQILGQGPKLLIQFQNNGVVDDSQLPKDRFSAERLKGVDSTLKIQPAKLEDSAVYLCASSPAGGQETQYFGPGTRLLVL.

J is TRBJ2-2 and V is TRBV6-2 or TRBV6-3; a possible D gene is TRBD1 (5 bases). In germline, CDR1 is MNHEY, CDR2 SVGEGT. CDR3 length equals 16 residues. Trimming pared 5 bases from V and 3 bases from J, leaving 16 bases between. The CDR3 is CASSRPGFEDTGELFF. Here the CDR3 DNA reads TGTGCCAGCAGTAGACCAGGGTTCGAGGACACCGGGGAGCTGTTTTTT.

The rearrangement uses TRBV6-2 or TRBV6-3 and TRBJ1-5; D perhaps matches TRBD1 (6 bases). V lost 2 bases, J lost 2 bases, and 13 bases lay in between. From germline, CDR1 is MNHEY and CDR2 SVGEGT. The CDR3 extends over 16 amino acids. The CDR3: CASSYEPHRGNQPQHF. The CDR3 bases are TGTGCCAGCAGTTACGAGCCCCACAGGGGCAATCAGCCCCAGCATTTT.